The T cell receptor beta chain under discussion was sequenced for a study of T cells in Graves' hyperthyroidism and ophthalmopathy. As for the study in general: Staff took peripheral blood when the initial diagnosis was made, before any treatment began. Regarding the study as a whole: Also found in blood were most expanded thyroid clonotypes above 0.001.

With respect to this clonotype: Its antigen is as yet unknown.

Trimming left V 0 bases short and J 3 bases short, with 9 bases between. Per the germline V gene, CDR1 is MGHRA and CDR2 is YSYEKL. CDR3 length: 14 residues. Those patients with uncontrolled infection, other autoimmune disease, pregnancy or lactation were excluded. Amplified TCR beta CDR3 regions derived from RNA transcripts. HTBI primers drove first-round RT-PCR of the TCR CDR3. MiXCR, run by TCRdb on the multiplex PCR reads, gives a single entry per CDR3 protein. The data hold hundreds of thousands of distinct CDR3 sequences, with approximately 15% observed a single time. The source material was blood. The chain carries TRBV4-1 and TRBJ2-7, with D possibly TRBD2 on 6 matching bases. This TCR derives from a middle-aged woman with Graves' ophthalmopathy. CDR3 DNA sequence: TGCGCCAGCAGCCAAGAAACTAGCTTCTACGAGCAGTACTTC. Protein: CASSQETSFYEQYF.